The 28 T cell receptor beta chains below all came from one sample that was sequenced in a study of PD-L1 blockade in urothelial cancer. TCRdb keeps only in-frame clones here, not all; method: immunoSEQ multiplex PCR. The table has 100,000 to 150,000 clones, roughly 82% seen once; the top ten hold 2.4%. As to time point: peripheral blood 6 weeks after treatment start. This specimen was PBMCs, taken around atezolizumab (anti-PD-L1) treatment. These receptor sequences come from a man in his fifties with urothelial cancer.

This chain connects TRBV29-1 to TRBJ2-1; a weak D match, TRBD1 (6 bases). Germline V gene lookup returns CDR1 SQVTM and CDR2 ANQGSEA. V lost 1 base and J lost 9, with 13 bases in between. The CDR3 totals 13 residues. The CDR3 sequence is CSVEAVQGIEQFF. The CDR3 DNA follows: TGCAGCGTTGAAGCAGTACAGGGTATTGAGCAGTTCTTC.

The genes are TRBV5-1 and TRBJ2-2; D ambiguous. Germline CDR1 reads SGHRS; CDR2 reads YFSETQ. V was shortened by 4 bases and J by 2 bases, with 6 bases between the two germline ends. This CDR3 is 13 amino acids long. CDR3 coding DNA: TGCGCCAGCAGCCTCCCTAACACCGGGGAGCTGTTTTTT. It yields the protein CASSLPNTGELFF.

The chain combines TRBV7-8 with TRBJ1-5, with 8 bases that match TRBD1. The CDR3 length is 14 residues. Trimming removed 2 bases from V and 5 bases from J; junction bases left unmatched: 2. Germline V CDR1 and CDR2: SGHVS, FQNEAQ. CDR3 amino acids: CASSLRTGYQPQHF. The CDR3, as DNA: TGTGCCAGCAGCTTAAGGACAGGGTATCAGCCCCAGCATTTT.

The CDR3 sequence is CASTIAGTKAFF. In DNA, the CDR3 is TGTGCCAGCACCATAGCAGGGACAAAAGCTTTCTTT. The V gene is TRBV6-1, the J gene TRBJ1-1, with D perhaps matching TRBD1 (6 bases). V gave up 7 bases and J gave up 9 bases, with 15 bases separating them. The CDR3 is 12 amino acids. The germline CDR1 and CDR2 sequences are MNHNS and SASEGT.

This chain's CDR3 is CASRGGVAPGGEQYF. The CDR3, as DNA: TGTGCCAGCAGAGGGGGGGTAGCTCCCGGGGGTGAGCAGTACTTC. V usage is TRBV2 and J usage is TRBJ2-7; perhaps TRBD2 as D (7 bases). V was cut by 6 bases and J by 7 bases, with 22 bases left in between. CDR3 size: 15 residues. Germline loops: CDR1 SNHLY, CDR2 FYNNEI.

This chain links TRBV7-9 with TRBJ1-5; unclear D gene. The CDR3 has 15 amino acids. Germline CDR1 is SEHNR and CDR2 is FQNEAQ (reference sequence). The V and J ends lost 5 bases and 5 bases respectively, with 16 bases between them. The CDR3 loop is CASSQAGRNDQPQHF. CDR3 bases: TGTGCCAGCAGCCAAGCGGGCAGGAACGATCAGCCCCAGCATTTT.

The chain recombines TRBV7-3 with TRBJ2-5; a possible D gene is TRBD1 (6 bases). Trimming stripped 5 bases from V and 4 bases from J, with 11 bases between. The CDR3 is 13 residues long. Germline V gene sequence: CDR1 SGHTA, CDR2 FQGTGA. The CDR3 DNA is TGTGCCAGCAGCGGGGGCTGGGGAGAGACCCAGTACTTC. Its protein product is CASSGGWGETQYF.

The rearrangement uses TRBV7-9 and TRBJ1-6, with 9 bases fitting TRBD1. CDR1 and CDR2 from the germline V gene are SEHNR and FQNEAQ (reference sequence). This CDR3 region has 15 residues. After removal of 11 bases from V and 2 bases from J, the junction contained 7 bases not matched to a gene. This CDR3 reads CAAGQGLTYNSPLHF. CDR3 in DNA: TGTGCCGCCGGACAGGGGCTTACCTATAATTCACCCCTCCACTTT.

This sequence joins TRBV18 and TRBJ2-7; TRBD1 aligns across 7 bases. The CDR3 runs to 14 residues. CDR1 is KGHSH, CDR2 LQKENI, per germline. Trimming removed 3 bases from V and 2 bases from J; junction bases left unmatched: 4. CDR3 amino acids: CASSPPTGPYEQYF. Written as DNA, the CDR3 is TGTGCCAGCTCACCTCCGACAGGGCCCTACGAGCAGTACTTC.

The V gene is TRBV5-5, the J gene TRBJ2-3; possible D gene TRBD2, 5 bases. Trimming removed 4 bases at V and 2 bases at J, with 17 bases between. The CDR3 covers 16 residues. Germline lookup yields CDR1 SGHKS and CDR2 YYEKEE (reference sequence). The CDR3 loop is CASSRAGRGYTDTQYF. CDR3 nucleotide sequence: TGTGCCAGCAGCCGAGCCGGACGGGGATACACAGATACGCAGTATTTT.

V gene TRBV5-1 combines with J gene TRBJ2-7, with 9 bases matching TRBD1. Germline V gene sequence: CDR1 SGHRS, CDR2 YFSETQ. V shed 4 bases, J shed 3 bases, and the junction held 8 bases outside the gene matches. The CDR3 is 15 amino acids. CDR3 protein: CASSPDGTGYYEQYF. Here the CDR3 DNA reads TGCGCCAGCAGCCCGGACGGGACAGGGTACTACGAGCAGTACTTC.

The rearrangement links TRBV11-3 to TRBJ2-1; 8 nucleotides match TRBD2. Germline loops: CDR1 SGHNT, CDR2 YENEEA. J gave up 4 bases and V 5 bases, and 7 bases lay outside the gene matches. CDR3 length equals 15 residues. The CDR3 DNA is TGTGCCAGCAGCCCCGGGGGGGGCGGATACAATGAGCAGTTCTTC. Translating gives CASSPGGGGYNEQFF.

The V call is TRBV7-8, the J call TRBJ2-2, with TRBD2 as a possible D gene (5 bases). V lost 6 bases and J lost 13, with 18 bases in between. The CDR3 spans 13 residues. Germline V gives CDR1 SGHVS, CDR2 FQNEAQ. In DNA form, the CDR3 reads TGTGCCAGCAGTTCGACTCGGGGAATAGGGCTGTTTTTT. It is translated as CASSSTRGIGLFF.

The chain has TRBV28 and TRBJ2-1, with 13 bases fitting TRBD2. Germline V CDR1 and CDR2: MDHEN, SYDVKM. The CDR3 runs to 15 residues. Losses at the gene ends were 6 bases for V and 6 bases for J; bases not matched to a gene: 5. The CDR3 DNA is TGTGCCAGCAGAAAGGGGACTAGCGGGACCAATGAGCAGTTCTTC. Its translation: CASRKGTSGTNEQFF. Full variable domain (outside the CDR3, taken from reference TRBV28 and TRBJ2-1): DVKVTQSSRYLVKRTGEKVFLECVQDMDHENMFWYRQDPGLGLRLIYFSYDVKMKEKGDIPEGYSVSREKKERFSLILESASTNQTSMYLCASRKGTSGTNEQFFGPGTRLTVL.

This chain connects TRBV27 to TRBJ1-1; D gene ambiguous. The CDR3 contains 14 residues. CDR1 is MNHEY and CDR2 is SMNVEV in the germline V gene (reference sequence). Trimming pared 3 bases from V and 4 bases from J, leaving 12 bases between. CDR3 sequence reads: CASSFGIEGTEAFF. The CDR3 bases are TGTGCCAGCAGTTTTGGGATAGAGGGCACTGAAGCTTTCTTT.

The chain joins TRBV18 to TRBJ2-6; D might be TRBD1 (5 bases). Trimming stripped 4 bases from V and 1 base from J, with 14 bases between. This CDR3 is built from 17 residues. The germline V gene has CDR1 KGHSH and CDR2 LQKENI. Here the CDR3 DNA reads TGTGCCAGCTCACGGGCAGGTGGGGCTTCTGGGGCCAACGTCCTGACTTTC. As protein: CASSRAGGASGANVLTF.

The V and J genes are TRBV5-1 and TRBJ2-7; possibly TRBD2 for D (5 bases). The CDR3 has 17 residues. Trimming cost V 4 bases and J 4 bases, with 24 bases left between them. The V gene's germline CDR1 is SGHRS and CDR2 YFSETQ. The CDR3 DNA sequence: TGCGCCAGCAGCACTGGACTGGCGACGGGGAGCCATTACGAGCAGTACTTC. The encoded protein is CASSTGLATGSHYEQYF.

The rearrangement uses TRBV28 and TRBJ2-2, with 8 bases that match TRBD1. Germline V gives CDR1 MDHEN, CDR2 SYDVKM. The J segment lost 1 base and the V segment lost 7 bases, leaving 8 bases of the junction unmatched. This CDR3 is built from 16 residues. CDR3 bases: TGTGCCAGCAACCGATGGACAGGGCTGAACACCGGGGAGCTGTTTTTT. Translating it yields CASNRWTGLNTGELFF.

This clone was observed once. The chain links TRBV7-8 to TRBJ1-3, with D hard to call. Germline CDR1 is SGHVS and CDR2 is FQNEAQ. CDR3 size: 15 residues. Trimming removed 5 bases from V and 0 bases from J, with 11 bases in between. CDR3 coding DNA: TGTGCCAGCAGCCCCCAGACGGGCTCTGGAAACACCATATATTTT. As protein: CASSPQTGSGNTIYF.

The CDR3 bases are TGTGCCAGCAGACTAGCGGTGGCCTACGAGCAGTACTTC. Amino acid sequence: CASRLAVAYEQYF. The gene calls are TRBV6-6 and TRBJ2-7, with TRBD2 matching over 8 bases. The trim removed 6 bases at V and 2 bases at J, leaving 3 bases unmatched. The CDR3 has 13 amino acids. Per the germline V gene, CDR1 is MNHNY and CDR2 is SVGAGI (reference sequence).

This chain connects TRBV7-8 to TRBJ2-1, with TRBD2 matching 7 bases. Germline CDR1 is SGHVS and CDR2 is FQNEAQ. With 4 bases clipped from V and 1 base from J, the junction kept 4 bases outside the gene matches. This CDR3 contains 15 residues. The CDR3 coding sequence is TGTGCCAGCAGCTCCGCGCGGGGGTCCTACAATGAGCAGTTCTTC. Encoded protein: CASSSARGSYNEQFF.

The chain combines TRBV6-1 with TRBJ2-7; D unclear. In germline, CDR1 is MNHNS, CDR2 SASEGT. This CDR3 is 13 amino acids long. The germline V and J ends were trimmed by 5 bases and 3 bases, with 11 bases remaining between them. The CDR3 region is CASSQHHLYEQYF. DNA for the CDR3: TGTGCCAGCAGTCAACACCACCTCTACGAGCAGTACTTC.

The CDR3, as DNA: TGTGCCAGCGGTAGGCTCGAGGCGGTCTCCTACGAGCAGTACTTC. It specifies CASGRLEAVSYEQYF. This chain links TRBV6-6 with TRBJ2-7; D gene uncertain. This CDR3 has 15 amino acids. Looked up from germline, CDR1 is MNHNY and CDR2 is SVGAGI (reference sequence). V was clipped by 8 bases and J by 0 bases, with 17 bases between them.

The chain is built from TRBV20-1 and TRBJ2-1, with 8 bases lining up with TRBD2. Germline assignment: CDR1 DFQATT and CDR2 SNEGSKA (reference sequence). The CDR3 loop spans 11 amino acids. The ends lost 1 base at V and 12 bases at J; junction bases unmatched: 2. The CDR3 sequence: CSARVREGQFF. CDR3 DNA sequence: TGCAGTGCTAGAGTTCGGGAGGGGCAGTTCTTC.

The chain has TRBV28 and TRBJ1-2, with D possibly matching TRBD1 (6 bases). In germline, CDR1 is MDHEN, CDR2 SYDVKM. Trimming removed 2 bases from V and 6 bases from J, with 7 bases in between. The length of the CDR3 is 12 residues. CDR3 bases: TGTGCCAGCAGTTTAGGGGGCGATGGCTACACCTTC. Protein sequence: CASSLGGDGYTF.

This chain uses TRBV9 with TRBJ1-2; 8 bases are shared with TRBD1. The ends lost 0 bases at V and 4 bases at J; junction bases unmatched: 11. CDR3 length: 17 residues. CDR1 and CDR2 (germline): SGDLS, YYNGEE. CDR3 protein: CASSVDRSRDRSYGYTF. CDR3 bases: TGTGCCAGCAGCGTAGACCGAAGCCGGGACAGGTCCTATGGCTACACCTTC.

The chain couples TRBV7-9 to TRBJ2-2, with TRBD2 identical over 9 bases. There are 17 residues in the CDR3. The trim removed 6 bases at V and 7 bases at J, leaving 15 bases unmatched. Germline CDR1 is SEHNR and CDR2 is FQNEAQ (reference sequence). Here the CDR3 DNA reads TGTGCCAGCAGTCTAAGACCAGCGGGAGGTTTCGGCGGGGAGCTGTTTTTT. Protein sequence: CASSLRPAGGFGGELFF.

This clone occurred a few times. This chain's CDR3 is CASSPRAGENTEAFF. The CDR3 bases are TGTGCCAGCAGTCCCAGGGCTGGAGAGAACACTGAAGCTTTCTTT. V is TRBV6-5 and J is TRBJ1-1; D might be TRBD1 (5 bases). The CDR3 sequence is 15 residues long. V dropped 5 bases and J dropped 1 base, with 14 bases sitting between them. Germline V gene data show CDR1 as MNHEY and CDR2 as SVGAGI.